What follows describes a single T cell receptor (beta chain). This entry is derived from a study of blood T cell repertoires in COVID-19. Study as a whole: The study drew acute and convalescent COVID-19 samples from the United States, Italy and Spain. Sources were T cells, B-cell-depleted T cells, or PBMCs; the material itself was cDNA or gDNA.

The CDR3 contains 15 residues. The germline CDR1 and CDR2 sequences are KGHSH and LQKENI. V lost 0 bases to trimming and J lost 2 bases; unmatched junction nucleotides: 3. Authors' data handling: Estimation of nucleated cell counts was performed using reference gene primer amplification. Libraries were prepared by immunoSEQ multiplex PCR; TCRdb keeps only in-frame clonotypes and omits some of them. V and J calls and clone size come straight from that table; D and trimming were deduced from the DNA. The data contain over 300,000 clones, 87% of them singletons. Cohort 3 recovered donors had two negative PCRs, clearance, or symptom resolution.

The clonotype comes from a woman in her 30s who had recovered from COVID-19. V and J are TRBV18 and TRBJ2-7; 8 bases are shared with TRBD1. The sequenced material came from PBMCs or T cells enriched from blood (not recorded which). CDR3 sequence: CASSPPTGAPYEQYF. The CDR3 region has the DNA TGTGCCAGCTCACCACCGACAGGGGCTCCCTACGAGCAGTACTTC.